This T cell receptor (beta chain) is from a study of Graves' ophthalmopathy and Graves' hyperthyroidism. This clonotype was picked up many times. Hyperthyroidism patients, all newly diagnosed, had under 2 months' duration and ages of 18 to 65. TCR beta CDR3 amplification used RNA transcripts. Amplification began with first-round RT-PCR using HTBI primers, then second-round multiplex PCR was performed. TCRdb redid the calling of the multiplex PCR reads with MiXCR, one entry per CDR3 protein. This sample has just over 600,000 distinct CDR3 sequences, with about a fifth found just once. The CDR3 is made up of 14 amino acids. V lost 5 bases, J lost 8 bases, and 16 bases lay in between. Germline CDR1 and CDR2: MNHNS and SASEGT.

Sequencing was performed on peripheral blood. The TCR sequence derives from a young woman with stable Graves' hyperthyroidism. Some clones in this sample may be carry-over from other donors' samples. The chain carries TRBV6-1 and TRBJ2-4, with D perhaps matching TRBD2 (5 bases). The CDR3 nucleotides read TGTGCCAGCAGTAGAAATCAGCGGTGGGACATTCAGTACTTC. Translation gives CASSRNQRWDIQYF.